The count of the clone carrying this T cell receptor (beta chain) is one. The data are from a study of blood T cell repertoires in COVID-19. On the study more broadly: COVID-19 samples, acute and convalescent, were from the United States, Italy and Spain. Sources were T cells, B-cell-depleted T cells, or PBMCs; the material itself was cDNA or gDNA.

Looked up from germline, CDR1 is GTSNPN and CDR2 is SVGIG (reference sequence). The CDR3 runs to 14 residues. Trimming stripped 2 bases from V and 7 bases from J, with 15 bases between. In the original processing: Counts of nucleated cells, estimated from reference gene primer amplification, were obtained. The protocol was immunoSEQ multiplex PCR, while the TCRdb copy is restricted to in-frame clones and leaves out a portion. V, J and clone size are those of that table, while D and trimming were read from the DNA. The sample includes 200,000 to 250,000 clones, about 90% of them seen just once. Material for sequencing was peripheral blood. The chain has TRBV30 and TRBJ2-1; perhaps TRBD2 as D (5 bases). This receptor was taken from a woman aged 55-69 years with acute or convalescent COVID-19. This chain's CDR3 is CAWSSLATSNEQFF. In DNA form, the CDR3 reads TGTGCCTGGAGTAGTTTAGCGACATCGAATGAGCAGTTCTTC.